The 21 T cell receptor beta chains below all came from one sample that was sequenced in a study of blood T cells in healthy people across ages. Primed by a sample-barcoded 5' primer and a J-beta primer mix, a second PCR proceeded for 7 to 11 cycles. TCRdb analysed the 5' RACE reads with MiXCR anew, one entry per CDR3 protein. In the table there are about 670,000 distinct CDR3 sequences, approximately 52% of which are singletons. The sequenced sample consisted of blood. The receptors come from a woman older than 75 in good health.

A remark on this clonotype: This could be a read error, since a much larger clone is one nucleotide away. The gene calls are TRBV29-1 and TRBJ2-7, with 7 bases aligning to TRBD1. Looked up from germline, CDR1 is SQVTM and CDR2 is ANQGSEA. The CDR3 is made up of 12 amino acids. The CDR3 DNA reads TGCGGCGTGAGGACAGGAGCCTACGAGCAGTACTTC. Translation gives CGVRTGAYEQYF.

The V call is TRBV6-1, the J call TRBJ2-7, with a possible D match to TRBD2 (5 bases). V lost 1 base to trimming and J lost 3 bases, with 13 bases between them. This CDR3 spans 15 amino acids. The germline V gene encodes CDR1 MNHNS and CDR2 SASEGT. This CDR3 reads CASSEGTPRGYEQYF. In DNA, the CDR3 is TGTGCCAGCAGTGAAGGGACTCCCCGAGGCTACGAGCAGTACTTC.

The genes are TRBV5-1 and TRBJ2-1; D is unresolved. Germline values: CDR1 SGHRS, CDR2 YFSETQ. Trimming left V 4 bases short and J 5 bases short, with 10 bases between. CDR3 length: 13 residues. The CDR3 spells CASSVDTDNEQFF. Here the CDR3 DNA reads TGCGCCAGCAGCGTTGACACCGACAATGAGCAGTTCTTC.

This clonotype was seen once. The CDR3 is CSARVGGGGKVQFF. As DNA, the CDR3 is TGCAGTGCTAGAGTGGGGGGCGGGGGGAAAGTGCAGTTCTTC. The chain links TRBV20-1 to TRBJ2-1, with 8 bases aligning to TRBD2. The CDR3 loop spans 14 amino acids. The germline V gene has CDR1 DFQATT and CDR2 SNEGSKA (reference sequence). The junction had 11 bases not matched to a gene; V was cut back by 1 base and J by 12 bases.

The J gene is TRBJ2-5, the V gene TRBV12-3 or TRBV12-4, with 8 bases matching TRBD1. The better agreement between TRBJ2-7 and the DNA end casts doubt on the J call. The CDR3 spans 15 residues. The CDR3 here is CASSPRRTGSYEQYF. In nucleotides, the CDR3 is TGTGCCAGCAGCCCCAGGCGGACAGGGTCGTACGAGCAGTACTTC.

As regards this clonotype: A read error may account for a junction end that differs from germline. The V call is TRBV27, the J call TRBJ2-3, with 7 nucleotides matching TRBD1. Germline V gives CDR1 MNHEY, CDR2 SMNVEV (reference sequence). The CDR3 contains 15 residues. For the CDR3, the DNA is TGTGCCGGCAGTTTGCAGGGGGACCGCACAGATACGCAGTATTTT. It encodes CAGSLQGDRTDTQYF.

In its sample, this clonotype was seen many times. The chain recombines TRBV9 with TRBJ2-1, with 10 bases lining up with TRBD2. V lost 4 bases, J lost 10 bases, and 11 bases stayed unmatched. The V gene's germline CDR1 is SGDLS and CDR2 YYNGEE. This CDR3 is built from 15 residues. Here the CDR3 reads CASSPPAGGIDEQFF. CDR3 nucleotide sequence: TGTGCCAGCAGCCCCCCAGCGGGAGGGATTGACGAGCAGTTCTTC. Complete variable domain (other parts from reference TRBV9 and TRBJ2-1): DSGVTQTPKHLITATGQRVTLRCSPRSGDLSVYWYQQSLDQGLQFLIQYYNGEERAKGNILERFSAQQFPDLHSELNLSSLELGDSALYFCASSPPAGGIDEQFFGPGTRLTVL.

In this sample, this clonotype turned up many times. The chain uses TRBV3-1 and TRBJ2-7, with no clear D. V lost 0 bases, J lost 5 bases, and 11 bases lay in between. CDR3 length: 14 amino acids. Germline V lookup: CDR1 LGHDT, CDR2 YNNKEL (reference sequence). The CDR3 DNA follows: TGTGCCAGCAGCCAAGAAGCACGCGGTAACGAGCAGTACTTC. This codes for CASSQEARGNEQYF.

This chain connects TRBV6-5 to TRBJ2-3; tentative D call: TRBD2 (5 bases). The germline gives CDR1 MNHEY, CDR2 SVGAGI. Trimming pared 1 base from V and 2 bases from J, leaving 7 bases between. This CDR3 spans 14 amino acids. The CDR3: CASSYLTNTDTQYF. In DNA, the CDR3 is TGTGCCAGCAGTTACTTGACTAACACAGATACGCAGTATTTT.

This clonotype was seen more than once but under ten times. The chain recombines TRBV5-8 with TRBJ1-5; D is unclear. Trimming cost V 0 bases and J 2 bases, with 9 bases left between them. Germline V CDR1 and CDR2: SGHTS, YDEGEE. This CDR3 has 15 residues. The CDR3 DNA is TGTGCCAGCAGCTTGGTGCGGCGAGGCAATCAGCCCCAGCATTTT. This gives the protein CASSLVRRGNQPQHF.

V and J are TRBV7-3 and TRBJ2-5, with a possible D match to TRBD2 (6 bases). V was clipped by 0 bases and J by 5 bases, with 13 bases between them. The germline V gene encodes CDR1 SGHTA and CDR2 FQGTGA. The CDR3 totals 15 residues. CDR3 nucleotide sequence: TGTGCCAGCAGCTTAACGCCAGGGAGGTTGGAGACCCAGTACTTC. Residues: CASSLTPGRLETQYF.

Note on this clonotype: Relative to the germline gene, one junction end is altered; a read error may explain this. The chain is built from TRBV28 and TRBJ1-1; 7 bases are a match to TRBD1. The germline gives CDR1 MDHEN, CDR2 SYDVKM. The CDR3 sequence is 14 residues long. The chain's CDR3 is CASSSTTGATEAFF. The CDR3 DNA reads TGTGCTAGCAGTTCAACCACAGGGGCCACTGAAGCTTTCTTT.

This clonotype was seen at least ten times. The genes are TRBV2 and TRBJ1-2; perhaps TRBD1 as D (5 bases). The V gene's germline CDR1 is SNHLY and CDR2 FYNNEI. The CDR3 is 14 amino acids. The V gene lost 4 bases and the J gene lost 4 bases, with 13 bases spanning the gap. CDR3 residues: CASSGRQSSYGYTF. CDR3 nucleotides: TGTGCCAGCAGTGGTAGACAGTCCTCCTATGGCTACACCTTC.

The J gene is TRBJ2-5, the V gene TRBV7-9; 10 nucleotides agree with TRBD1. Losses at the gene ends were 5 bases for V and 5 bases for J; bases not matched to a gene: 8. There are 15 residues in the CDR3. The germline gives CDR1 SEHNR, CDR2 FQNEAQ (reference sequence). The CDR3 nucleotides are TGTGCCAGCAGCCCCACGACAGGGGGCGGCGAGACCCAGTACTTC. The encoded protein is CASSPTTGGGETQYF.

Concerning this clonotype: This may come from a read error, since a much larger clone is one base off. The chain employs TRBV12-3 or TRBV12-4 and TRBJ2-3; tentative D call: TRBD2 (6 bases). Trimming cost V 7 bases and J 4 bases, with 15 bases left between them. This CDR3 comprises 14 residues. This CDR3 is CASIARGTADTQYF. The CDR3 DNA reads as TGTGCCAGCATTGCCCGGGGGACCGCAGATACGCAGTATTTT.

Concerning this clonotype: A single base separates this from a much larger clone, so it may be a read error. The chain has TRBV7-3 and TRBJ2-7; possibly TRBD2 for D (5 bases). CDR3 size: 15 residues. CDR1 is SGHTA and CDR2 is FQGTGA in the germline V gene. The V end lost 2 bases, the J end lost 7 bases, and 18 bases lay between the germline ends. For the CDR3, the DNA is TGTGCCAGCAGCTTAGTGGTCGGGGTGGGGAATGAGCAGTACTTC. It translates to CASSLVVGVGNEQYF.

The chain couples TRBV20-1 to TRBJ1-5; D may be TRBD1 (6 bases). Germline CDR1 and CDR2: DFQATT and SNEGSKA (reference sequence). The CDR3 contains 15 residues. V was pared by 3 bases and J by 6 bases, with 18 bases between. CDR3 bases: TGCAGTGCTAGGGCCCCTGGGACATCGGGTCAGCCCCAGCATTTT. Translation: CSARAPGTSGQPQHF.

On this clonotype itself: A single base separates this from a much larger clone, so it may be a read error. The CDR3 sequence is CSARDGARGRLYEQNF. Here the CDR3 DNA reads TGCAGTGCTAGAGATGGGGCCAGGGGACGGTTGTACGAGCAGAACTTC. The chain links TRBV20-1 to TRBJ2-7; the D gene is possibly TRBD1 (6 bases). The CDR3 is 16 amino acids. Germline assignment: CDR1 DFQATT and CDR2 SNEGSKA (reference sequence).

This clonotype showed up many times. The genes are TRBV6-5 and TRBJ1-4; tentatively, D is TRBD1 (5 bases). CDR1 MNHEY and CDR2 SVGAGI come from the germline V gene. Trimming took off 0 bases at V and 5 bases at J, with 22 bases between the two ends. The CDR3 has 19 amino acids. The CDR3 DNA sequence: TGTGCCAGCAGTTACTCTCGCCGGGGCCCCGGTTCTTCCAATGAAAAACTGTTTTTT. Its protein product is CASSYSRRGPGSSNEKLFF.

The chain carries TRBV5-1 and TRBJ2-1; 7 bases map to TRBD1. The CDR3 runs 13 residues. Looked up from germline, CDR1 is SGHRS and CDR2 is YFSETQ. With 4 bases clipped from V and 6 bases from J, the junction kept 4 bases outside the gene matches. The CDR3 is CASSGDRVNEQFF. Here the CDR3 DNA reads TGCGCCAGCAGCGGTGACAGGGTCAATGAGCAGTTCTTC.

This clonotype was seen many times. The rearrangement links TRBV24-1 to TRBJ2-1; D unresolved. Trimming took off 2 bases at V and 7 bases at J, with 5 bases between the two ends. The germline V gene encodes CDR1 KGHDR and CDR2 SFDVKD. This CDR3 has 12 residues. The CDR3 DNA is TGTGCCACCAGTGATTCTCGGAATGAGCAGTTCTTC. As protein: CATSDSRNEQFF.